The rows below give T cell receptor beta chains drawn from one sample of a study of T cell responses to AZD1222 COVID-19 vaccine. Clones were sequenced by immunoSEQ multiplex PCR, and TCRdb holds only the in-frame ones, with some missing. The data contain some 150,000 clones, about 81% of them seen just once; the ten biggest clones take up 4.1%. The input for sequencing was peripheral blood, taken on day 0 of MenACWY control vaccination. These TCRs come from an adult in good health. The CDR3 runs from the conserved cysteine through the conserved F or W. D genes are given only for firm matches. Expanded clones get a size class; other rows say once, few or many, or leave the size out.

j_gene: TRBJ1-1; d_gene: NA; v_gene: TRBV6-1; abundance: NA; CDR3aa: CASSDAGQVRTEAFF; CDR3nt: TGTGCCAGCAGTGATGCAGGGCAGGTAAGGACTGAAGCTTTCTTT
j_gene: TRBJ1-1; d_gene: TRBD1; v_gene: TRBV6-8; abundance: NA; CDR3aa: CASSYGCRGTGGPGTEAFF; CDR3nt: TGTGCCAGCAGTTACGGGTGCCGCGGGACAGGGGGTCCGGGCACTGAAGCTTTCTTT
j_gene: TRBJ1-2; d_gene: TRBD1; v_gene: TRBV5-1; abundance: NA; CDR3aa: CASSAVGQGFYGYTF; CDR3nt: TGCGCCAGCAGCGCGGTGGGACAGGGGTTCTATGGCTACACCTTC
j_gene: TRBJ2-2; d_gene: NA; v_gene: TRBV6-5; abundance: once; CDR3aa: CASKATNTGELFF; CDR3nt: TGTGCCAGCAAGGCAACGAACACCGGGGAGCTGTTTTTT
j_gene: TRBJ1-2; d_gene: NA; v_gene: TRBV19; abundance: NA; CDR3aa: CASTGRPSLYGYTF; CDR3nt: TGTGCCAGCACAGGACGGCCTTCTCTCTATGGCTACACCTTC
j_gene: TRBJ1-2; d_gene: NA; v_gene: TRBV5-4; abundance: once; CDR3aa: CASRIKGLRDGYTF; CDR3nt: TGTGCCAGCAGAATAAAAGGGTTACGGGATGGCTACACCTTC
j_gene: TRBJ1-2; d_gene: NA; v_gene: TRBV28; abundance: NA; CDR3aa: CASSSAQYGYTF; CDR3nt: TGTGCCAGCAGTTCCGCCCAGTATGGCTACACCTTC
j_gene: TRBJ1-1; d_gene: NA; v_gene: TRBV10-2; abundance: few; CDR3aa: CASSEPGNTEAFF; CDR3nt: TGCGCCAGCAGTGAACCAGGGAACACTGAAGCTTTCTTT
j_gene: TRBJ1-4; d_gene: NA; v_gene: TRBV21-1; abundance: NA; CDR3aa: CASKRTGGPEKLFF; CDR3nt: TGTGCCAGCAAGAGGACAGGGGGGCCTGAAAAACTGTTTTTT
j_gene: TRBJ2-3; d_gene: NA; v_gene: TRBV7-8; abundance: NA; CDR3aa: CASSLVMASTDTQYF; CDR3nt: TGTGCCAGCAGCTTAGTAATGGCGAGCACAGATACGCAGTATTTT
j_gene: TRBJ1-1; d_gene: NA; v_gene: TRBV10-2; abundance: NA; CDR3aa: CASTGQIGTEAFF; CDR3nt: TGCGCCAGCACAGGGCAGATAGGCACTGAAGCTTTCTTT
j_gene: TRBJ2-2; d_gene: TRBD2; v_gene: TRBV2; abundance: NA; CDR3aa: CASSNQGLANTGELFF; CDR3nt: TGTGCCAGCAGTAATCAGGGACTAGCGAACACCGGGGAGCTGTTTTTT
j_gene: TRBJ2-6; d_gene: NA; v_gene: TRBV11-2; abundance: few; CDR3aa: CASSPLGSGANVLTF; CDR3nt: TGTGCCAGCAGCCCGCTGGGATCTGGGGCCAACGTCCTGACTTTC
j_gene: TRBJ1-3; d_gene: NA; v_gene: TRBV7-8; abundance: NA; CDR3aa: CASSLAHSGNTIYF; CDR3nt: TGTGCCAGCAGCTTAGCCCACTCTGGAAACACCATATATTTT
j_gene: TRBJ1-5; d_gene: NA; v_gene: TRBV19; abundance: NA; CDR3aa: CASSRRGLSNQPQHF; CDR3nt: TGTGCCAGTAGTCGACGGGGCCTGAGCAATCAGCCCCAGCATTTT
j_gene: TRBJ1-1; d_gene: NA; v_gene: TRBV6-5; abundance: NA; CDR3aa: CASSYDRLEAFF; CDR3nt: TGTGCCAGCAGTTACGACAGACTTGAAGCTTTCTTT
j_gene: TRBJ1-5; d_gene: TRBD1; v_gene: TRBV6-6; abundance: NA; CDR3aa: CASSRRPTGTGVNQPQHF; CDR3nt: TGTGCCAGCAGTCGCCGACCAACCGGGACAGGGGTCAATCAGCCCCAGCATTTT
j_gene: TRBJ2-5; d_gene: NA; v_gene: TRBV6-2/TRBV6-3; abundance: few; CDR3aa: CASSPLGHVSETQYF; CDR3nt: TGTGCCAGCAGCCCCCTAGGACACGTTAGCGAGACCCAGTACTTC
j_gene: TRBJ1-2; d_gene: NA; v_gene: TRBV4-1; abundance: NA; CDR3aa: CASSQEGGGSVYGYTF; CDR3nt: TGCGCCAGCAGCCAAGAGGGGGGAGGGTCGGTCTATGGCTACACCTTC
j_gene: TRBJ2-7; d_gene: NA; v_gene: TRBV9; abundance: NA; CDR3aa: CASSVSGRRGRDEQYF; CDR3nt: TGTGCCAGCAGCGTATCTGGAAGGAGGGGGCGAGACGAGCAGTACTTC
j_gene: TRBJ1-6; d_gene: TRBD1; v_gene: TRBV7-3; abundance: NA; CDR3aa: CASSWTGNSPLHF; CDR3nt: TGTGCCAGCAGCTGGACAGGTAATTCACCCCTCCACTTT
j_gene: TRBJ1-2; d_gene: NA; v_gene: TRBV29-1; abundance: NA; CDR3aa: CSVDLGGYGYTF; CDR3nt: TGCAGCGTCGACCTAGGGGGCTATGGCTACACCTTC
j_gene: TRBJ2-3; d_gene: TRBD2; v_gene: TRBV4-1; abundance: NA; CDR3aa: CASSHSAGSSTDTQYF; CDR3nt: TGCGCCAGCAGCCACTCAGCGGGGTCTAGCACAGATACGCAGTATTTT
j_gene: TRBJ2-5; d_gene: NA; v_gene: TRBV11-2; abundance: NA; CDR3aa: CASSLESPGAGHF; CDR3nt: TGTGCCAGCAGCTTAGAATCCCCCGGGGCAGGGCACTTC
j_gene: TRBJ1-2; d_gene: NA; v_gene: TRBV12-3/TRBV12-4; abundance: NA; CDR3aa: CASSLQVNYGYTF; CDR3nt: TGTGCCAGCAGTTTACAGGTTAACTATGGCTACACCTTC
j_gene: TRBJ2-7; d_gene: TRBD1; v_gene: TRBV7-9; abundance: once; CDR3aa: CASGVQGTGLSEQYF; CDR3nt: TGTGCCAGCGGAGTCCAAGGGACAGGACTATCCGAGCAGTACTTC
j_gene: TRBJ2-7; d_gene: TRBD2; v_gene: TRBV29-1; abundance: NA; CDR3aa: CSVEGVSGDPYEQYF; CDR3nt: TGCAGCGTTGAAGGGGTTAGCGGGGATCCCTACGAGCAGTACTTC
j_gene: TRBJ1-6; d_gene: TRBD1; v_gene: TRBV19; abundance: once; CDR3aa: CASSALGTGGSSPLHF; CDR3nt: TGTGCCAGTAGTGCTCTTGGGACAGGGGGAAGTTCACCCCTCCACTTT
j_gene: TRBJ2-3; d_gene: NA; v_gene: TRBV19; abundance: few; CDR3aa: CATNEARNTDTQYF; CDR3nt: TGTGCCACCAACGAAGCGCGGAACACAGATACGCAGTATTTT
j_gene: TRBJ1-2; d_gene: TRBD1; v_gene: TRBV5-5; abundance: once; CDR3aa: CASSWAGQGNYGYTF; CDR3nt: TGTGCCAGCAGCTGGGCGGGACAGGGAAACTATGGCTACACCTTC
j_gene: TRBJ1-2; d_gene: NA; v_gene: TRBV7-9; abundance: NA; CDR3aa: CASSATPSANYGYTF; CDR3nt: TGTGCCAGCAGCGCCACACCGTCAGCTAACTATGGCTACACCTTC
j_gene: TRBJ1-6; d_gene: NA; v_gene: TRBV9; abundance: NA; CDR3aa: CASSVGGLPNSPLHF; CDR3nt: TGTGCCAGCAGCGTAGGGGGTTTGCCTAATTCACCCCTCCACTTT
j_gene: TRBJ1-2; d_gene: NA; v_gene: TRBV11-2; abundance: NA; CDR3aa: CASSWRQNYGYTF; CDR3nt: TGTGCCAGCAGTTGGAGACAGAACTATGGCTACACCTTC
j_gene: TRBJ2-1; d_gene: TRBD2; v_gene: TRBV10-3; abundance: NA; CDR3aa: CAISEWGGSTNEQFF; CDR3nt: TGTGCCATCAGTGAGTGGGGGGGGAGTACCAATGAGCAGTTCTTC
j_gene: TRBJ1-1; d_gene: NA; v_gene: TRBV4-1; abundance: once; CDR3aa: CASSQFRTATEAFF; CDR3nt: TGCGCCAGCAGCCAATTTCGGACAGCCACTGAAGCTTTCTTT
j_gene: TRBJ1-3; d_gene: NA; v_gene: TRBV5-4; abundance: NA; CDR3aa: CASSGRGLGNTIYF; CDR3nt: TGTGCCAGCAGCGGCCGGGGCCTTGGAAACACCATATATTTT
j_gene: TRBJ1-4; d_gene: NA; v_gene: TRBV27; abundance: NA; CDR3aa: CASSPITHRTAATNEKLFF; CDR3nt: TGTGCCAGCAGTCCCATAACCCACCGGACGGCTGCAACTAATGAAAAACTGTTTTTT
j_gene: TRBJ2-5; d_gene: NA; v_gene: TRBV11-1; abundance: NA; CDR3aa: CASSRQETQYF; CDR3nt: TGTGCCAGCAGCCGGCAAGAGACCCAGTACTTC
j_gene: TRBJ2-3; d_gene: NA; v_gene: TRBV19; abundance: medium-sized; CDR3aa: CASSRTDTQYF; CDR3nt: TGTGCCAGTAGTAGAACGGATACGCAGTATTTT
j_gene: TRBJ2-3; d_gene: NA; v_gene: TRBV7-9; abundance: NA; CDR3aa: CASSLARPITDTQYF; CDR3nt: TGTGCCAGCAGCTTAGCCAGACCCATCACAGATACGCAGTATTTT
j_gene: TRBJ1-2; d_gene: NA; v_gene: TRBV6-1; abundance: NA; CDR3aa: CASSEGEGLGYTF; CDR3nt: TGTGCCAGCAGTGAAGGTGAAGGACTCGGCTACACCTTC
j_gene: TRBJ2-1; d_gene: NA; v_gene: TRBV7-9; abundance: NA; CDR3aa: CASSPRSDNEQFF; CDR3nt: TGTGCCAGCAGCCCCCGGAGCGATAATGAGCAGTTCTTC
j_gene: TRBJ2-2; d_gene: NA; v_gene: TRBV6-5; abundance: NA; CDR3aa: CASRTGQSGELFF; CDR3nt: TGTGCCAGCAGGACGGGGCAATCCGGGGAGCTGTTTTTT
j_gene: TRBJ2-1; d_gene: NA; v_gene: TRBV4-1; abundance: few; CDR3aa: CASSQGWGSYNEQFF; CDR3nt: TGCGCCAGCAGCCAGGGGTGGGGGTCCTACAATGAGCAGTTCTTC
j_gene: TRBJ2-2; d_gene: NA; v_gene: TRBV4-1; abundance: NA; CDR3aa: CASSQGGSFANTGELFF; CDR3nt: TGCGCCAGCAGCCAAGGTGGCAGCTTCGCGAACACCGGGGAGCTGTTTTTT
j_gene: TRBJ1-2; d_gene: TRBD1; v_gene: TRBV28; abundance: NA; CDR3aa: CASSLGQEAYGYTF; CDR3nt: TGTGCCAGCAGTTTGGGACAGGAGGCCTATGGCTACACCTTC
j_gene: TRBJ1-1; d_gene: NA; v_gene: TRBV29-1; abundance: NA; CDR3aa: CSVGQVNTEAFF; CDR3nt: TGCAGCGTCGGACAAGTAAACACTGAAGCTTTCTTT
j_gene: TRBJ2-1; d_gene: NA; v_gene: TRBV11-2; abundance: NA; CDR3aa: CASSLEFAQGGNEQFF; CDR3nt: TGTGCCAGCAGCTTAGAATTTGCACAGGGAGGCAATGAGCAGTTCTTC
j_gene: TRBJ1-1; d_gene: NA; v_gene: TRBV28; abundance: few; CDR3aa: CASSLSRTALAFF; CDR3nt: TGTGCCAGCAGTTTATCTAGGACAGCCTTGGCTTTCTTT
j_gene: TRBJ2-3; d_gene: NA; v_gene: TRBV5-6; abundance: NA; CDR3aa: CASITKGFRTDTQYF; CDR3nt: TGTGCCAGCATTACGAAGGGTTTCCGCACAGATACGCAGTATTTT
j_gene: TRBJ2-5; d_gene: TRBD1; v_gene: TRBV7-9; abundance: NA; CDR3aa: CASSRTGRVETQYF; CDR3nt: TGTGCCAGCAGCAGGACAGGGCGTGTCGAGACCCAGTACTTC
j_gene: TRBJ2-1; d_gene: TRBD1; v_gene: TRBV5-4; abundance: NA; CDR3aa: CASSQLTGAYNEQFF; CDR3nt: TGTGCCAGCAGCCAGCTAACAGGGGCGTACAATGAGCAGTTCTTC
j_gene: TRBJ2-2; d_gene: NA; v_gene: TRBV5-5; abundance: NA; CDR3aa: CASSFGQPNTGELFF; CDR3nt: TGTGCCAGCAGCTTCGGACAGCCGAACACCGGGGAGCTGTTTTTT
j_gene: TRBJ1-2; d_gene: TRBD1; v_gene: TRBV28; abundance: once; CDR3aa: CASSGTGGNRYTF; CDR3nt: TGTGCCAGCAGTGGGACAGGGGGAAATCGCTACACCTTC